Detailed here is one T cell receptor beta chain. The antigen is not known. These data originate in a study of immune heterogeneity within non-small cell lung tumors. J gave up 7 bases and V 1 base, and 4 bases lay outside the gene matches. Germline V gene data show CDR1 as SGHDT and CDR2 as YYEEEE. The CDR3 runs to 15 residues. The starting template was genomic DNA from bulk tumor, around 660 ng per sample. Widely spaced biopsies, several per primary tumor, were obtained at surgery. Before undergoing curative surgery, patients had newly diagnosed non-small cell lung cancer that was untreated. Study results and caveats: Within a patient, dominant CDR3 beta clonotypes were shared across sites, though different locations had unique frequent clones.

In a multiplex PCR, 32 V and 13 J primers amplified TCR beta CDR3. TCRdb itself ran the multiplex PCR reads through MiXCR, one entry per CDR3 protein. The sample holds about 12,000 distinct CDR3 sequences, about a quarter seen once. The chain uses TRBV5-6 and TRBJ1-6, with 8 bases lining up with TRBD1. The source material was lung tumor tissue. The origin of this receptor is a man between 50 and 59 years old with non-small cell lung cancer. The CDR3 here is CASSLTGGWNSPLHF. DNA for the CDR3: TGTGCCAGCAGCTTGACAGGGGGTTGGAATTCACCCCTCCACTTT.